These 10 T cell receptor beta chains share one sample of origin, sequenced in a study of monozygotic twins with inflammatory bowel disease. TCRdb re-called the 5' RACE reads and shows each CDR3 protein once, DNA omitted. This table holds about 330,000 distinct CDR3 sequences. The specimen was blood. The receptors stem from a human donor with ulcerative colitis or Crohn's disease, or a healthy co-twin of an affected twin (not recorded which).

The chain has TRBV6-2 or TRBV6-3 and TRBJ2-6. Germline CDR1 is MNHEY and CDR2 is SVGEGT. The CDR3 sequence is 17 residues long. The CDR3 reads CASSHRGHFSGANVLTF.

The chain is built from TRBV18 and TRBJ1-5; there is no DNA to check the TCRdb D call of TRBD1. Germline-derived CDR1 and CDR2 are KGHSH and LQKENI. CDR3 size: 14 residues. The CDR3 region is CASSPSGENQPQHF.

V usage is TRBV7-2 and J usage is TRBJ1-2; the TCRdb D gene call, TRBD1, has no DNA to confirm it. Germline assignment: CDR1 SGHTA and CDR2 FQGNSA. CDR3 length: 13 residues. This chain's CDR3 is CASSFPGVWGYTF.

The chain uses TRBV10-3 and TRBJ1-3. The CDR3 is made up of 13 amino acids. CDR1 and CDR2 (germline): ENHRY, SYGVKD. CDR3 loop: CAISGASGNTINF.

The J gene is TRBJ1-1, the V gene TRBV28; the D gene TCRdb calls, TRBD1, cannot be checked with no DNA. Germline V gives CDR1 MDHEN, CDR2 SYDVKM. The CDR3 is 11 amino acids. CDR3: CASSPQGKAFF.

J is TRBJ2-7 and V is TRBV2. CDR1 and CDR2 (germline): SNHLY, FYNNEI. The CDR3 loop spans 15 amino acids. CDR3 residues: CASSEVVQKSYEQYF.

The rearrangement joins TRBV27 to TRBJ2-1; the TRBD2 assignment by TCRdb is unverifiable without DNA. From germline, CDR1 is MNHEY and CDR2 SMNVEV (reference sequence). This CDR3 contains 17 residues. CDR3 residues: CASSGLAGWSSYNEQFF.

The rearrangement joins TRBV11-2 to TRBJ1-3. The CDR3 covers 15 residues. Germline V gives CDR1 SGHAT, CDR2 FQNNGV. CDR3 amino acids: CASSHQTVSGNTIYF.

The V and J genes are TRBV28 and TRBJ2-7; TCRdb's D gene call, TRBD1, goes unchecked for lack of DNA. CDR3 length equals 15 residues. CDR1 and CDR2 (germline): MDHEN, SYDVKM. The CDR3 loop reads CASSLQGQIAYEQYF.

This chain uses TRBV24-1 with TRBJ2-1; as DNA is missing, the TRBD1 call by TCRdb cannot be tested. Germline V gives CDR1 KGHDR, CDR2 SFDVKD. The CDR3 spans 14 residues. CDR3 protein: CATSDPGTTNEQFF.